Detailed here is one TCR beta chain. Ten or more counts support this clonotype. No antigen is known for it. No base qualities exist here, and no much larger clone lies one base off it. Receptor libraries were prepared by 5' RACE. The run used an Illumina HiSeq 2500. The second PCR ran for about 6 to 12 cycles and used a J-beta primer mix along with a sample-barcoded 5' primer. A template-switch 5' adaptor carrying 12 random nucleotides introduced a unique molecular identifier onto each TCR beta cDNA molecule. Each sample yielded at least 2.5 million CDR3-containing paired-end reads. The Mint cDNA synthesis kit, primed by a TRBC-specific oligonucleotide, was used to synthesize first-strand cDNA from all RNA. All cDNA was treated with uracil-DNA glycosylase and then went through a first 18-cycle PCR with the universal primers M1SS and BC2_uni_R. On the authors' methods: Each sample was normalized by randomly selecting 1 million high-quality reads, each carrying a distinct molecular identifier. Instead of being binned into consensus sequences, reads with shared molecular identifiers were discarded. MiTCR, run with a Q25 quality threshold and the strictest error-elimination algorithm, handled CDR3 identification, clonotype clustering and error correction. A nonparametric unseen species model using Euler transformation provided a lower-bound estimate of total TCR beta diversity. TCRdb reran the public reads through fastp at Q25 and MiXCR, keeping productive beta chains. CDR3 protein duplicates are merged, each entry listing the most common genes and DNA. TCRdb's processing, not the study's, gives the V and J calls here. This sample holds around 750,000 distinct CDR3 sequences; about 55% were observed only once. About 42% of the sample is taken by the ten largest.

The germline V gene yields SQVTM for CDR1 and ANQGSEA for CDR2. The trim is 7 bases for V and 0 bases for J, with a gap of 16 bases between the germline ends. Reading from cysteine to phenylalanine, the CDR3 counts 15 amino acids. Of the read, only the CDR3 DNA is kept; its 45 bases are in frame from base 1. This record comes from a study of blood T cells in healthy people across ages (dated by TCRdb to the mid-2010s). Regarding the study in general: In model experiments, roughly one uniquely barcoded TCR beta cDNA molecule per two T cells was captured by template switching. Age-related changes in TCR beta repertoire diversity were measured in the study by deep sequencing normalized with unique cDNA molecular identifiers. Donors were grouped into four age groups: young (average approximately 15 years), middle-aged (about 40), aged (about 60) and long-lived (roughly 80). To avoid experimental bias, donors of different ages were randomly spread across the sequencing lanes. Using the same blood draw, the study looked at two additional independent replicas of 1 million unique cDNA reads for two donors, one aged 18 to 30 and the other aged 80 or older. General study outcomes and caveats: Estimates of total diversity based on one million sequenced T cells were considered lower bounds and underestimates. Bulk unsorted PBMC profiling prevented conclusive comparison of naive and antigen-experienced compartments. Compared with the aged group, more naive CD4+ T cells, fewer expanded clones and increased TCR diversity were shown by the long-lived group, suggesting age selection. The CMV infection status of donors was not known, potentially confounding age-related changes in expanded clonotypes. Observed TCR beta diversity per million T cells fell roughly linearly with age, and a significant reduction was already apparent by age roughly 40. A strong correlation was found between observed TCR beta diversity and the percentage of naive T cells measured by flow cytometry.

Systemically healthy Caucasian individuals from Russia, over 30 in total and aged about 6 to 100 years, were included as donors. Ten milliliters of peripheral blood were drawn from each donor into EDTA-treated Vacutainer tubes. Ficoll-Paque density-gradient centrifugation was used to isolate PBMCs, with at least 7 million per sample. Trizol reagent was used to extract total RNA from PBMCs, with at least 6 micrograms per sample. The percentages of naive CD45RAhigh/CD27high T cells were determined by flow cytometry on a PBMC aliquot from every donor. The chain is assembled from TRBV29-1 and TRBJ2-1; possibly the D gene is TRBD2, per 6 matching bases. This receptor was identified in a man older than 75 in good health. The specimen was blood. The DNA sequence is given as TGCAGCGGCCACAATAGCGGCTACTCCTACAATGAGCAGTTCTTC. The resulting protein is CSGHNSGYSYNEQFF.